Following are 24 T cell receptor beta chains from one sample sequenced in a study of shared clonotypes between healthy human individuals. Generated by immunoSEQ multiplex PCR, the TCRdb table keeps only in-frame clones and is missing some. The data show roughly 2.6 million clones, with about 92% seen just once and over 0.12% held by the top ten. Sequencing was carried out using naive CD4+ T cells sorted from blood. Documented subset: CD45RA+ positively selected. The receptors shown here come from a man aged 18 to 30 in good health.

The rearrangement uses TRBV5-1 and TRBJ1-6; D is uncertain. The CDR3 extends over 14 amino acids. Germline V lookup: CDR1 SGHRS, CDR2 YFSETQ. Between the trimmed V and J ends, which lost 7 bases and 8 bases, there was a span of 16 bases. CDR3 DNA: TGCGCCAGCCGCCGGGGAGAAGGAGATTCACCCCTCCACTTT. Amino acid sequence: CASRRGEGDSPLHF.

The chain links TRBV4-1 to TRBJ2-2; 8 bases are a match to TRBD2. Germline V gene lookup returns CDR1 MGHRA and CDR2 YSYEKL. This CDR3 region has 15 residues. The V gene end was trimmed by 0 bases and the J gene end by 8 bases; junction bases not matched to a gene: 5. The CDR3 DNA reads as TGCGCCAGCAGCCAAGAGGTCCAGCGGGGGGGGGAGCTGTTTTTT. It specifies CASSQEVQRGGELFF.

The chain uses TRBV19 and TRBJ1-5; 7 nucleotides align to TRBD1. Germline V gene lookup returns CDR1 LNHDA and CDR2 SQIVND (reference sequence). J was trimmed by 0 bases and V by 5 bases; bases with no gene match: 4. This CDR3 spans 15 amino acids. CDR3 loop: CASSYWDSSNQPQHF. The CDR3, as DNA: TGTGCCAGTAGTTACTGGGACAGTAGCAATCAGCCCCAGCATTTT.

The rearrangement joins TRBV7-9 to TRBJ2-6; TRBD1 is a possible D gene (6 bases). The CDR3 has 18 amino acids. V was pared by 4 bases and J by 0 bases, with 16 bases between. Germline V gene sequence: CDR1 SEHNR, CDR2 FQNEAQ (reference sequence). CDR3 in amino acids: CASSSTGFPRSGANVLTF. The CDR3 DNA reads TGTGCCAGCAGCTCCACAGGGTTTCCCCGCTCTGGGGCCAACGTCCTGACTTTC.

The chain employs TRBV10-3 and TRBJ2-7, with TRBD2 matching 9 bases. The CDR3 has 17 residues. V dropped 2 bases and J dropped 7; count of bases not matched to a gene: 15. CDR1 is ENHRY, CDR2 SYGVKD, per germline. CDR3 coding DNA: TGTGCCATCAGTGAGGGGGGGATAGCGGGAGATAAGGCGGAGCAGTACTTC. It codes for CAISEGGIAGDKAEQYF.

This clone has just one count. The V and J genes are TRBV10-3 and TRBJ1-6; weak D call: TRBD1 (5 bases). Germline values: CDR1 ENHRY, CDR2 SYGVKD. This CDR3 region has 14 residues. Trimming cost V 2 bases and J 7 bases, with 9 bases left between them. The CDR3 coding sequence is TGTGCCATCAGTGAGGTGGAGGGGAATTCACCCCTCCACTTT. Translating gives CAISEVEGNSPLHF.

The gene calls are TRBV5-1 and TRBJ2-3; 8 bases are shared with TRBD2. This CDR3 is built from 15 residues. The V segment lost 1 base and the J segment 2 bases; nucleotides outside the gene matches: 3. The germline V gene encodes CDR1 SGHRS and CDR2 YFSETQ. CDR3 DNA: TGCGCCAGCAGCTTGACTAGCGGTTTCACAGATACGCAGTATTTT. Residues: CASSLTSGFTDTQYF. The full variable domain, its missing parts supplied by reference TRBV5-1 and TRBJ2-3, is KAGVTQTPRYLIKTRGQQVTLSCSPISGHRSVSWYQQTPGQGLQFLFEYFSETQRNKGNFPGRFSGRQFSNSRSEMNVSTLELGDSALYLCASSLTSGFTDTQYFGPGTRLTVL.

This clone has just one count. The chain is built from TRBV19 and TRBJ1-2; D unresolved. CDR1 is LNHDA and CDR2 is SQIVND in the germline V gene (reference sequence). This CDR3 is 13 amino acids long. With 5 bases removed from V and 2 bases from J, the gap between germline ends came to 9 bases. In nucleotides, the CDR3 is TGTGCCAGTAGTCTACAGCCGAACTATGGCTACACCTTC. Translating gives CASSLQPNYGYTF.

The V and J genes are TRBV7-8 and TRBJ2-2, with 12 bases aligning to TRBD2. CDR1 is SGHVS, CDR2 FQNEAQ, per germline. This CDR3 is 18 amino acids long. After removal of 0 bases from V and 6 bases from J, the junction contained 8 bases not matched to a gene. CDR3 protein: CASSLAWASGGAPGELFF. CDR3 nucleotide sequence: TGTGCCAGCAGCTTAGCGTGGGCTAGCGGGGGGGCCCCCGGGGAGCTGTTTTTT.

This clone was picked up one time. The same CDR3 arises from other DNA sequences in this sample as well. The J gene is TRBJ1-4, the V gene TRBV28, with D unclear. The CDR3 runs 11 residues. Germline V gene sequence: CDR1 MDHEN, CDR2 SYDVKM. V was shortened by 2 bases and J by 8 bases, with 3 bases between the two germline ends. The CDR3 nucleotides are TGTGCCAGCAGTTTAGGGGAAAAACTGTTTTTT. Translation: CASSLGEKLFF.

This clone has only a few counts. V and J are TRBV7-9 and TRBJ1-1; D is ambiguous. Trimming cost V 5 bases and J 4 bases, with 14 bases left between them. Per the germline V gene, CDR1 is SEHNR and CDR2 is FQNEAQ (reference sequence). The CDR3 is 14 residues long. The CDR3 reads CASSGTALSTEAFF. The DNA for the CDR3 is TGTGCCAGCAGCGGAACAGCATTGAGCACTGAAGCTTTCTTT. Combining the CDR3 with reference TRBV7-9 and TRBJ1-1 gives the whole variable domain DTGVSQNPRHKITKRGQNVTFRCDPISEHNRLYWYRQTLGQGPEFLTYFQNEAQLEKSRLLSDRFSAERPKGSFSTLEIQRTEQGDSAMYLCASSGTALSTEAFFGQGTRLTVV.

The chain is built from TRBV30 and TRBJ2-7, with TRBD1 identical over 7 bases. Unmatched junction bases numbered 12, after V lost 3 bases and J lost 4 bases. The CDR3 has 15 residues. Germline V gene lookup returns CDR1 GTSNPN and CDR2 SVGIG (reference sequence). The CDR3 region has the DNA TGTGCCTGGAGGGATATCTTGGGACAGCCATACGAGCAGTACTTC. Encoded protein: CAWRDILGQPYEQYF.

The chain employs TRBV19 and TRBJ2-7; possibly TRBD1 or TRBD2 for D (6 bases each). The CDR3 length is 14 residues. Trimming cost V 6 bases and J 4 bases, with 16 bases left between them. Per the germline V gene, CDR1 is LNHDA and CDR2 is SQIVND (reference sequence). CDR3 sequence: CASRSGAQAYEQYF. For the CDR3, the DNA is TGTGCCAGTAGATCGGGGGCCCAAGCTTACGAGCAGTACTTC.

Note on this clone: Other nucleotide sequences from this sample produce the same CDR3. The CDR3 bases are TGTGCCAGCTCACCACCCTTCACAGATACGCAGTATTTT. Translation: CASSPPFTDTQYF. The chain employs TRBV18 and TRBJ2-3; D remains ambiguous. Germline V lookup: CDR1 KGHSH, CDR2 LQKENI. The CDR3 runs 13 residues. The ends were cut back, 0 bases at V and 2 bases at J, with 3 bases in the middle.

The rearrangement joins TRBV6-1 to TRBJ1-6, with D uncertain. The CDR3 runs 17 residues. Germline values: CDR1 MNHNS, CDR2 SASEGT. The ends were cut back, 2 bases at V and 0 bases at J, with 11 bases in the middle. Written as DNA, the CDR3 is TGTGCCAGCAGTGAAACAGCCACGTCCTCCTATAATTCACCCCTCCACTTT. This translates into CASSETATSSYNSPLHF.

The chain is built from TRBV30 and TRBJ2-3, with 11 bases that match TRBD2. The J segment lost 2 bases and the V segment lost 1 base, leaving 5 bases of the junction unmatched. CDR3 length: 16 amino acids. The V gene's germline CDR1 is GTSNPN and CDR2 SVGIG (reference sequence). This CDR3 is CAWSGGLADITDTQYF. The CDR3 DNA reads TGTGCCTGGAGTGGGGGACTAGCGGATATCACAGATACGCAGTATTTT.

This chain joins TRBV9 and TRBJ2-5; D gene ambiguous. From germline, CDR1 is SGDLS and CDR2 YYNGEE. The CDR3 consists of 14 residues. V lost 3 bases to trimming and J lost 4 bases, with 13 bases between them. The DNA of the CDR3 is TGTGCCAGCAGCGCCCGGGTGAGAGGAGAGACCCAGTACTTC. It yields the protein CASSARVRGETQYF.

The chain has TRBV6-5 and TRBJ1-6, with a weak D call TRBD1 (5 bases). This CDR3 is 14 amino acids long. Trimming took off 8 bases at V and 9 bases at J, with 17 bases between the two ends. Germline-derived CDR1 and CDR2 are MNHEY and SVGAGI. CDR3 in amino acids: CASLAGALGSPLHF. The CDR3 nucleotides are TGTGCCAGCTTGGCTGGGGCGCTGGGTTCACCCCTCCACTTT.

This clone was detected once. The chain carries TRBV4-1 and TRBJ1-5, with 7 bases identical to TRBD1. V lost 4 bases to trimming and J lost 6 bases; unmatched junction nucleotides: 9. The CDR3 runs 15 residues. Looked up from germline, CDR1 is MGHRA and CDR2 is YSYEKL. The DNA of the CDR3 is TGCGCCAGCAGCCCACAGGGGTCGGGGTCTCAGCCCCAGCATTTT. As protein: CASSPQGSGSQPQHF.

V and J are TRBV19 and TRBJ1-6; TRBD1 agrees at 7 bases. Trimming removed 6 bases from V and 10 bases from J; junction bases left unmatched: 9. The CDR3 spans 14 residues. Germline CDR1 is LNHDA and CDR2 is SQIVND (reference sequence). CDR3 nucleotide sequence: TGTGCCAGTAGCGCCCGACAGGGTTTCTCACCCCTCCACTTT. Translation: CASSARQGFSPLHF.

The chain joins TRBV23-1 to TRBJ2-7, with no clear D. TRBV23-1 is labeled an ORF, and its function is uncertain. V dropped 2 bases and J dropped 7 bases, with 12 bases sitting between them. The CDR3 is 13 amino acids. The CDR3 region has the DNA TGCGCCAGCAGTCAAGTCAAGCATAAGGAGCAGTACTTC. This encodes CASSQVKHKEQYF.

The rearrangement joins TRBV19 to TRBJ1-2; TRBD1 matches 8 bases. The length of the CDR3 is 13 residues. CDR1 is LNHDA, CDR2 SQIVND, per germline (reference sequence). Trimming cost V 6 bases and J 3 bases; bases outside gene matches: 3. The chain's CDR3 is CASRGQGHYGYTF. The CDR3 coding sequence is TGTGCCAGTAGAGGACAGGGCCACTATGGCTACACCTTC.

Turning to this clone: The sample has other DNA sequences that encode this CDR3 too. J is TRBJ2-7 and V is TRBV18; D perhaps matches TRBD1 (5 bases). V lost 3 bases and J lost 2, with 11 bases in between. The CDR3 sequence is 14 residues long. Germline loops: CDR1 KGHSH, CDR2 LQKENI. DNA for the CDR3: TGTGCCAGCTCACCGGGGCGGCGGACCTACGAGCAGTACTTC. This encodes CASSPGRRTYEQYF.

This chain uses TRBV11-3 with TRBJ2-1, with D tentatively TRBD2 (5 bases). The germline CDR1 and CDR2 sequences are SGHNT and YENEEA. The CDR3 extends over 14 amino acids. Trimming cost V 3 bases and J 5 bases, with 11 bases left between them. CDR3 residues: CASSFASMDNEQFF. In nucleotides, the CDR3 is TGTGCCAGCAGCTTTGCTAGCATGGACAATGAGCAGTTCTTC. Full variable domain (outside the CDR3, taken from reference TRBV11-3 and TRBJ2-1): EAGVVQSPRYKIIEKKQPVAFWCNPISGHNTLYWYLQNLGQGPELLIRYENEEAVDDSQLPKDRFSAERLKGVDSTLKIQPAELGDSAVYLCASSFASMDNEQFFGPGTRLTVL.